This TCR beta chain was identified during a study of T cells in Graves' hyperthyroidism and ophthalmopathy. Study conclusions and caveats: Most thyroid clonotypes expanded above 0.001 appeared in blood too. Median prediction lead before ophthalmopathy onset was 5.5 to 7 months with the model.

The cohort's ophthalmopathy patients, a group with duration under 3 months, had a Clinical Activity Score of at least 3 and a NOSPECS grade of at least 4. Clinical symptoms, serum thyroxine, TRAb, thyroid ultrasound and orbital computed tomography informed diagnoses. This clonotype has ten or more counts. Its antigen is currently unknown. There were TCR beta CDR3 regions amplified from RNA transcripts. Carried out on the TCR CDR3, a first-round RT-PCR used the HTBI primer set. TCRdb re-called the multiplex PCR reads with MiXCR, one entry per CDR3 protein. The sample holds approximately 610,000 distinct CDR3 sequences, about 15% seen once. This CDR3 contains 13 residues. V dropped 2 bases and J dropped 2; count of bases not matched to a gene: 3. CDR1 is GTSNPN, CDR2 SVGIG, per germline (reference sequence).

The chain recombines TRBV30 with TRBJ2-7, with 7 nucleotides matching TRBD2. This receptor was identified in a woman in her 40s with Graves' ophthalmopathy. The sequenced material came from blood. CDR3 bases: TGTGCCTGGAGTACAAGCGGGGCCTACGAGCAGTACTTC. The encoded protein is CAWSTSGAYEQYF.